What follows are 28 T cell receptor beta chains derived from one specimen sequenced in a study of T cells in Graves' hyperthyroidism and ophthalmopathy. RNA transcripts served as the template for amplifying TCR beta CDR3 regions. Initially, a first-round RT-PCR of the TCR CDR3 employed the HTBI primer set. TCRdb recomputed calls from the multiplex PCR reads with MiXCR, one row per CDR3 protein. In the table there are around 600,000 distinct CDR3 sequences, 45% of which are singletons. The source material was peripheral blood or thyroid tissue (not recorded which). Receptor source: an adult man with Graves' disease, either hyperthyroidism or ophthalmopathy (not recorded which).

A few counts support this clonotype. The chain is built from TRBV7-9 and TRBJ2-2, with 8 nucleotides matching TRBD2. The CDR3 has 16 residues. Losses at the gene ends were 2 bases for V and 5 bases for J; bases not matched to a gene: 7. The germline CDR1 and CDR2 sequences are SEHNR and FQNEAQ (reference sequence). The CDR3 loop is CASSLTGGRRTGELFF. CDR3 DNA sequence: TGTGCCAGCAGCTTAACGGGGGGGCGCCGAACCGGGGAGCTGTTTTTT.

This clonotype occurred many times. The chain combines TRBV7-8 with TRBJ1-1, with D possibly TRBD1 on 5 matching bases. Germline values: CDR1 SGHVS, CDR2 FQNEAQ. CDR3 length equals 15 residues. V was pared by 1 base and J by 4 bases, with 13 bases between. As DNA, the CDR3 is TGTGCCAGCAGCTTAGTAGGCAGGGTTGGCACTGAAGCTTTCTTT. The encoded protein is CASSLVGRVGTEAFF.

The V gene is TRBV20-1, the J gene TRBJ2-5, with 7 bases matching TRBD2. CDR1 and CDR2 (germline): DFQATT, SNEGSKA (reference sequence). The CDR3 totals 14 residues. V gave up 0 bases and J gave up 5 bases; unmatched junction bases: 6. Here the CDR3 reads CSAREGGPGETQYF. DNA for the CDR3: TGCAGTGCTAGAGAGGGAGGGCCAGGGGAGACCCAGTACTTC.

This clonotype was counted at least ten times. The J gene is TRBJ1-3, the V gene TRBV7-2, with a weak D call TRBD1 (6 bases). Germline V gene lookup returns CDR1 SGHTA and CDR2 FQGNSA. V lost 3 bases and J lost 0, with 9 bases in between. There are 15 residues in the CDR3. The CDR3 loop reads CASSLRGGSGNTIYF. For the CDR3, the DNA is TGTGCCAGCAGCTTGCGAGGGGGCTCTGGAAACACCATATATTTT.

This clonotype has only a few counts. V is TRBV6-5 and J is TRBJ2-5; the match to TRBD1 covers 8 bases. Unmatched junction bases numbered 10, after V lost 5 bases and J lost 5 bases. The CDR3 is made up of 15 amino acids. The germline V gene has CDR1 MNHEY and CDR2 SVGAGI. The CDR3: CASSIVPGGGETQYF. As DNA, the CDR3 is TGTGCCAGCAGTATAGTCCCAGGGGGCGGGGAGACCCAGTACTTC.

This sequence joins TRBV5-1 and TRBJ1-1; D not resolved. The germline V gene has CDR1 SGHRS and CDR2 YFSETQ. The V end was cut by 1 base, the J end by 2 bases, with 15 bases between. The length of the CDR3 is 16 residues. The CDR3 DNA is TGCGCCAGCAGCTTGACTAGCGGGATGGGAAACACTGAAGCTTTCTTT. The encoded protein is CASSLTSGMGNTEAFF.

This clonotype was counted at least ten times. The chain joins TRBV5-5 to TRBJ1-4, with 7 bases lining up with TRBD1. CDR1 SGHKS and CDR2 YYEKEE come from the germline V gene (reference sequence). This CDR3 is built from 14 residues. V shed 6 bases, J shed 6 bases, and the junction held 8 bases outside the gene matches. The CDR3 coding sequence is TGTGCCAGCAATAAGGGACAGATCGATGAAAAACTGTTTTTT. Protein: CASNKGQIDEKLFF.

The V gene is TRBV29-1, the J gene TRBJ2-5, with TRBD2 matching over 12 bases. Losses at the gene ends were 4 bases for V and 4 bases for J; bases not matched to a gene: 10. Germline values: CDR1 SQVTM, CDR2 ANQGSEA. This CDR3 is built from 16 residues. The chain's CDR3 is CSVGTPSGGASETQYF. The CDR3 DNA reads as TGCAGCGTTGGCACACCTAGCGGGGGGGCCTCAGAGACCCAGTACTTC.

V is TRBV7-2 and J is TRBJ1-1; weak D call: TRBD1 (6 bases). V lost 2 bases to trimming and J lost 2 bases, with 15 bases between them. The CDR3 sequence is 16 residues long. Germline assignment: CDR1 SGHTA and CDR2 FQGNSA. As DNA, the CDR3 is TGTGCCAGCAGCTTAAGAGTTGACAGGCTAAACACTGAAGCTTTCTTT. This sequence encodes CASSLRVDRLNTEAFF.

This clonotype was seen only a few times. Just one base apart from a much larger clone, this may be a read error. This rearrangement joins TRBV7-6 to TRBJ1-3; D not certain. There are 13 residues in the CDR3. From germline, CDR1 is SGHVS and CDR2 FNYEAQ. Written as DNA, the CDR3 is TGTACCAGCAGCTACGACTCTGGAAACACCATATATTTT. Its protein is CTSSYDSGNTIYF.

The chain employs TRBV7-2 and TRBJ1-2; TRBD1 aligns across 10 bases. V shed 5 bases and J 9 bases; nucleotides not matched to a gene: 6. CDR1 and CDR2 (germline): SGHTA, FQGNSA. CDR3 length equals 13 residues. CDR3 DNA sequence: TGTGCCAGCAGCCGACAGGGGGCCATGCGCTACACCTTC. Translated, it gives CASSRQGAMRYTF.

V and J are TRBV15 and TRBJ2-6; TRBD1 agrees at 7 bases. V lost 3 bases, J lost 0 bases, and 2 bases stayed unmatched. The CDR3 has 16 amino acids. Per the germline V gene, CDR1 is LNHNV and CDR2 is YYDKDF (reference sequence). CDR3 in amino acids: CATSSWDSSGANVLTF. The CDR3 DNA reads TGTGCCACCAGCAGTTGGGACAGCTCTGGGGCCAACGTCCTGACTTTC.

Details on this clonotype: The junction and the germline gene differ at one end; a read error may be behind it. The rearrangement links TRBV10-3 to TRBJ1-2, with D possibly matching TRBD1 (6 bases). The CDR3 has 15 amino acids. Germline lookup yields CDR1 ENHRY and CDR2 SYGVKD. This CDR3 is CASSEGRTAYYGYTF. The CDR3 nucleotides read TGTGCCAGCAGTGAAGGCAGGACAGCCTACTATGGCTACACCTTC.

There are many counts of this clonotype. The chain uses TRBV10-3 and TRBJ1-5; the match to TRBD1 covers 7 bases. CDR3 length equals 13 residues. Germline-derived CDR1 and CDR2 are ENHRY and SYGVKD. V dropped 6 bases and J dropped 4; count of bases not matched to a gene: 3. DNA of the CDR3: TGTGCCATCAGGGGGACAGAGAATCAGCCCCAGCATTTT. Amino acid sequence: CAIRGTENQPQHF.

This clonotype was seen a handful of times. This sequence joins TRBV20-1 and TRBJ2-7; TRBD1 might be the D (5 bases). Trimming pared 6 bases from V and 1 base from J, leaving 10 bases between. From germline, CDR1 is DFQATT and CDR2 SNEGSKA (reference sequence). The CDR3 has 12 amino acids. The CDR3, as DNA: TGCAGTGCCTTAGCAGGGTCCTACGAGCAGTACTTC. It translates to CSALAGSYEQYF.

This clonotype was seen a handful of times. The rearrangement uses TRBV19 and TRBJ1-1; D is ambiguous. V was clipped by 3 bases and J by 1 base, with 12 bases between them. CDR3 size: 15 residues. Germline CDR1 reads LNHDA; CDR2 reads SQIVND (reference sequence). For the CDR3, the DNA is TGTGCCAGTAGTATCCGCCCCGGTGGGAACACTGAAGCTTTCTTT. Its protein product is CASSIRPGGNTEAFF.

This chain's CDR3 is CASSLEGRGRVRETQYF. Written as DNA, the CDR3 is TGTGCCAGCAGCTTGGAGGGCAGGGGTAGGGTTAGAGAGACCCAGTACTTC. The V and J genes are TRBV5-6 and TRBJ2-5, with D perhaps matching TRBD1 (6 bases). The germline V gene encodes CDR1 SGHDT and CDR2 YYEEEE. V was trimmed by 0 bases and J by 4 bases, leaving 19 bases between them. The CDR3 has 17 residues.

The V call is TRBV19, the J call TRBJ1-2; the match to TRBD1 covers 8 bases. This CDR3 spans 12 amino acids. The germline gives CDR1 LNHDA, CDR2 SQIVND (reference sequence). CDR3 amino acids: CARDKGQGADTF. The CDR3 nucleotides read TGTGCTAGAGATAAGGGGCAGGGGGCGGACACCTTC.

In the case of this clonotype: A much larger clone sits a single nucleotide away, making a read error possible. V is TRBV2 and J is TRBJ1-3; weak D call: TRBD1 (6 bases). CDR1 and CDR2 from the germline V gene are SNHLY and FYNNEI. The CDR3 contains 16 residues. CDR3 loop: CASSDRLTGSGNAIYF. In nucleotides, the CDR3 is TGTGCCAGCAGTGACCGACTAACAGGGTCTGGAAACGCCATATATTTT.

As for this clonotype: A single base separates this from a much larger clone, so it may be a read error. V gene TRBV2 combines with J gene TRBJ1-1; no firm D call. The germline V gene encodes CDR1 SNHLY and CDR2 FYNNEI. V was clipped by 10 bases and J by 0 bases, with 12 bases between them. The CDR3 totals 13 residues. The CDR3 nucleotides are TGTGCCATCGTAGACACCTTGAACACTGAAGCTTTCTTT. Amino acids: CAIVDTLNTEAFF.

V is TRBV12-3 or TRBV12-4 and J is TRBJ1-3; tentatively, D is TRBD1 (6 bases). V was pared by 3 bases and J by 4 bases, with 10 bases between. The CDR3 contains 14 residues. This chain's CDR3 is CASSFGGTGNTIYF. For the CDR3, the DNA is TGTGCCAGCAGTTTTGGGGGGACAGGAAACACCATATATTTT.

Ten or more counts support this clonotype. The rearrangement links TRBV24-1 to TRBJ2-5, with 8 bases matching TRBD1. The CDR3 is 15 amino acids. V trimming: 4 bases; J trimming: 6 bases; junction bases outside the gene matches: 9. CDR1 and CDR2 (germline): KGHDR, SFDVKD. CDR3 bases: TGTGCCACCAGTGACCGATCGACAGGGGTACAGACCCAGTACTTC. Translation: CATSDRSTGVQTQYF.

The genes are TRBV7-2 and TRBJ1-5; 7 nucleotides align to TRBD1. The CDR3 extends over 17 amino acids. Germline V gene lookup returns CDR1 SGHTA and CDR2 FQGNSA. The V gene end was trimmed by 9 bases and the J gene end by 3 bases; junction bases not matched to a gene: 17. Written as DNA, the CDR3 is TGTGCCAGTAGTCCCCGCCCTCGGGACAGCACCAATCAGCCCCAGCATTTT. Residues: CASSPRPRDSTNQPQHF.

CDR3 sequence (DNA): TGTGCCATCAGTGATTTGCCCTCTGGAAACACCATATATTTT. Protein: CAISDLPSGNTIYF. The gene calls are TRBV10-3 and TRBJ1-3, with D uncertain. V lost 3 bases, J lost 0 bases, and 6 bases lay in between. There are 14 residues in the CDR3. Germline-derived CDR1 and CDR2 are ENHRY and SYGVKD.

At least ten counts were recorded for this clonotype. The V call is TRBV7-2, the J call TRBJ1-1; D may be TRBD1 (5 bases). Germline V lookup: CDR1 SGHTA, CDR2 FQGNSA. The CDR3 runs 13 residues. V lost 5 bases to trimming and J lost 1 base, with 8 bases between them. In DNA, the CDR3 is TGTGCCAGCAGCGCACAGGCGAACACTGAAGCTTTCTTT. It specifies CASSAQANTEAFF. Supplemented by reference TRBV7-2 and TRBJ1-1, the full variable domain reads GAGVSQSPSNKVTEKGKDVELRCDPISGHTALYWYRQSLGQGLEFLIYFQGNSAPDKSGLPSDRFSAERTGGSVSTLTIQRTQQEDSAVYLCASSAQANTEAFFGQGTRLTVV.

This clonotype was seen a handful of times. J is TRBJ2-7 and V is TRBV12-3 or TRBV12-4; possible D gene TRBD1, 6 bases. Trimming stripped 0 bases from V and 6 bases from J, with 9 bases between. The CDR3 has 13 residues. In nucleotides, the CDR3 is TGTGCCAGCAGTTTAGCACAGGGTGGCGAGCAGTACTTC. Translating gives CASSLAQGGEQYF.

Many counts were recorded for this clonotype. This rearrangement joins TRBV29-1 to TRBJ1-3; possibly TRBD1 for D (5 bases). The V gene's germline CDR1 is SQVTM and CDR2 ANQGSEA. The CDR3 covers 15 residues. With 4 bases removed from V and 0 bases from J, the gap between germline ends came to 13 bases. CDR3 nucleotide sequence: TGCAGCGTTGCAACTGGGACGTTCTCTGGAAACACCATATATTTT. Translation: CSVATGTFSGNTIYF.

The table lists this clonotype with a few counts. The V gene is TRBV10-2, the J gene TRBJ1-5; D possibly corresponds to TRBD1 (6 bases). Between the trimmed V and J ends, which lost 5 bases and 3 bases, there was a span of 11 bases. The CDR3 extends over 14 amino acids. The germline V gene encodes CDR1 WSHSY and CDR2 SAAADI. CDR3 bases: TGCGCCAGCAGTAAGGACAGTATCAATCAGCCCCAGCATTTT. Its translation: CASSKDSINQPQHF.